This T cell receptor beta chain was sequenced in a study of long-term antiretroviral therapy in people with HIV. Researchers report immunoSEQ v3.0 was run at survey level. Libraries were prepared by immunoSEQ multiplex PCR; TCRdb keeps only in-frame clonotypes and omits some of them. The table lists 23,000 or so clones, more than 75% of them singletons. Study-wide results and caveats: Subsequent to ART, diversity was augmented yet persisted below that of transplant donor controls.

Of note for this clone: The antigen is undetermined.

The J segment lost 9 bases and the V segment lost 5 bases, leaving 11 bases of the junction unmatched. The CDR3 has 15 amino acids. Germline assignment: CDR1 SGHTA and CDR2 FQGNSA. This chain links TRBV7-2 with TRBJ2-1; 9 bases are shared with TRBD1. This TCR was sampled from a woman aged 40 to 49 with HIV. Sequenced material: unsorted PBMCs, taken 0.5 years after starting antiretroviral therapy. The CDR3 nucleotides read TGTGCCAGCAGCCCTGTGATGTCGGACAGGGGTGAGCAGTTCTTC. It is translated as CASSPVMSDRGEQFF.